This T cell receptor beta chain was profiled in a study of T cell responses to AZD1222 COVID-19 vaccine. This clone occurred once. The antigen remains undetermined. Only in-frame clones appear in the TCRdb table, and some are missing; sequencing was by immunoSEQ multiplex PCR. The data hold around 180,000 clones, with 88% observed a single time. Germline-derived CDR1 and CDR2 are LNHDA and SQIVND (reference sequence). Losses at the gene ends were 5 bases for V and 2 bases for J; bases not matched to a gene: 7. This CDR3 is 15 amino acids long. Findings and caveats of the study: Clonal diversity was possibly underestimated; the donors were predominantly white British and more often female.

This chain connects TRBV19 to TRBJ2-5; 8 nucleotides match TRBD1. Sequences were derived from peripheral blood, sampled 28 days after the second AZD1222 dose. The sequence derives from an adult who received the AZD1222 COVID-19 vaccine. The CDR3 coding sequence is TGTGCCAGTAGTTACCGGACAGGGCAGCAAGAGACCCAGTACTTC. It specifies CASSYRTGQQETQYF. Together with reference TRBV19 and TRBJ2-5, the CDR3 gives the full variable domain: DGGITQSPKYLFRKEGQNVTLSCEQNLNHDAMYWYRQDPGQGLRLIYYSQIVNDFQKGDIAEGYSVSREKKESFPLTVTSAQKNPTAFYLCASSYRTGQQETQYFGPGTRLLVL.